The 30 T cell receptor beta chains reported below all come from one sample, sequenced in a study of CD8+CD57+ T cells in acquired aplastic anemia. Flow cytometry had shown expanded CD8+CD57+ cells in the patients chosen for sequencing. The study profiled TCR beta VDJ and CDR3 using genomic DNA as template. One entry per CDR3 protein results from TCRdb running MiXCR on the reads. The sample carries about 260,000 distinct CDR3 sequences, 82% recorded once. Sequenced: sorted CD4+, CD8+, or CD8+CD57+ T cells (not recorded which) from PBMCs. These receptors were obtained from a human donor with aplastic anemia.

This clonotype was seen only once. This CDR3 reads CATSRAGSTYEQYF. CDR3 DNA: TGTGCCACCAGCAGAGCAGGATCGACCTACGAGCAGTACTTC. This chain joins TRBV15 and TRBJ2-7; D remains unclear. CDR1 and CDR2 (germline): LNHNV, YYDKDF (reference sequence). The CDR3 has 14 amino acids. Trimming removed 1 base from V and 2 bases from J, with 9 bases in between.

A note on this clonotype: At one boundary the junction diverges from the germline segment, which might be a read error. The chain employs TRBV15 and TRBJ1-2, with D perhaps being TRBD1 or TRBD2 (5 bases each). The DNA end lines up better with TRBJ2-7; the J call may be wrong. The CDR3 extends over 14 amino acids. From germline, CDR1 is LNHNV and CDR2 YYDKDF (reference sequence). The CDR3 loop is CASSAGAPAYGQYF. In DNA, the CDR3 is TGTGCCAGCAGCGCCGGGGCCCCAGCCTATGGGCAGTACTTC.

This chain joins TRBV7-9 and TRBJ1-6; TRBD1 might be the D (5 bases). The CDR3 has 16 amino acids. The V end was cut by 6 bases, the J end by 16 bases, with 28 bases between. Germline V CDR1 and CDR2: SEHNR, FQNEAQ (reference sequence). The CDR3 loop is CASSSGGTWGDTQLHF. The CDR3 nucleotides are TGTGCCAGCAGTTCTGGCGGGACTTGGGGAGATACCCAGCTCCACTTT.

V gene TRBV7-8 combines with J gene TRBJ1-3; D ambiguous. Deletions cut 3 bases from V and 3 bases from J, with 3 bases between. This CDR3 is 12 amino acids long. The germline V gene has CDR1 SGHVS and CDR2 FQNEAQ. CDR3 residues: CASSFGGNTIYF. The CDR3 DNA follows: TGTGCCAGCAGCTTTGGTGGAAACACCATATATTTT.

Note on this clonotype: A much larger clone differs from this one at a single base, so this may be a read error. The chain employs TRBV11-3 and TRBJ2-3; a weak D match, TRBD2 (6 bases). There are 13 residues in the CDR3. V lost 1 base and J 7 bases, leaving 9 bases between the germline ends. Germline V gene sequence: CDR1 SGHNT, CDR2 YENEEA. In nucleotides, the CDR3 is TGTGCCAGCAGCTTAGCGGGAGCTCATACGCAGTATTTT. Translating gives CASSLAGAHTQYF.

The chain has TRBV6-1 and TRBJ2-7; D unresolved. Germline V gene lookup returns CDR1 MNHNS and CDR2 SASEGT. V dropped 6 bases and J dropped 2 bases, with 8 bases sitting between them. The CDR3 covers 12 residues. CDR3 sequence: CASSSTTYEQYF. CDR3 nucleotides: TGTGCCAGCAGCAGTACAACCTACGAGCAGTACTTC.

The chain is built from TRBV11-2 and TRBJ1-6; the match to TRBD1 covers 10 bases. This CDR3 is built from 18 residues. Germline V gene sequence: CDR1 SGHAT, CDR2 FQNNGV. The V gene end was trimmed by 7 bases and the J gene end by 10 bases; junction bases not matched to a gene: 19. The CDR3 DNA reads as TGTGCCAGCACCTATCCCCCAACCGGGACAGGGGAGGGATCACCCCTCCACTTT. Protein: CASTYPPTGTGEGSPLHF.

As for this clonotype: A read error may produce the germline difference seen at one junction end. This chain uses TRBV7-9 with TRBJ2-5; tentative D call: TRBD2 (7 bases). The CDR3 has 14 residues. Germline V gives CDR1 SEHNR, CDR2 FQNEAQ (reference sequence). CDR3 sequence: CASSRGGGADTHYF. CDR3 DNA sequence: TGTGCCAGCAGCAGGGGCGGGGGCGCCGACACCCACTACTTC.

This clonotype was detected ten times or more. The chain uses TRBV5-6 and TRBJ2-3, with 9 bases lining up with TRBD2. V shed 2 bases and J 4 bases; nucleotides not matched to a gene: 11. CDR3 size: 17 residues. From germline, CDR1 is SGHDT and CDR2 YYEEEE. In DNA form, the CDR3 reads TGTGCCAGCAGCTTATCGGTTCAGCGGGGGGCCGCAGATACGCAGTATTTT. This gives the protein CASSLSVQRGAADTQYF.

As for this clonotype: This likely comes from a read error, as the CDR3 has no conserved phenylalanine or tryptophan at its end. The DNA is omitted, as the CDR3 cannot be located on it reliably, and the CDR3 follows TCRdb's listing. The V gene is TRBV2, the J gene TRBJ1-2; TRBD1, the D gene given by the table, was not confirmed from the DNA. Per the germline V gene, CDR1 is SNHLY and CDR2 is FYNNEI. With termini counted, the CDR3 has 15 amino acids. The CDR3 loop reads CASSDGGSDEQFFGP.

This clonotype was detected once. The final CDR3 position lacks the conserved phenylalanine or tryptophan, pointing to a likely read error. The DNA is left out, because the CDR3 cannot be placed on it with certainty; the CDR3 is given as TCRdb lists it. The V call is TRBV2, the J call TRBJ2-6; the table gives TRBD2 as D, unverified against the DNA. Looked up from germline, CDR1 is SNHLY and CDR2 is FYNNEI. The CDR3 is 16 amino acids long, termini counted. CDR3 loop: CASSLAGSYGPNVLTG.

To note about this clonotype: Mismatch with germline at one junction end may stem from a read error. The chain couples TRBV20-1 to TRBJ1-1; weak D call: TRBD1 (5 bases). This CDR3 contains 13 residues. CDR1 DFQATT and CDR2 SNEGSKA come from the germline V gene (reference sequence). CDR3 sequence reads: CSARRGADAEAFF. CDR3 in DNA: TGCAGTGCTCGTCGCGGGGCTGACGCTGAAGCGTTCTTT.

The chain carries TRBV2 and TRBJ2-1, with D perhaps matching TRBD2 (6 bases). The end of the DNA is better explained by TRBJ2-7, so the J call may be wrong. Germline CDR1 and CDR2: SNHLY and FYNNEI. The CDR3 consists of 13 residues. The DNA for the CDR3 is TGTGCCAGCAGGGATGGGGGGATCCATAAGCAGTACTTC. Translation gives CASRDGGIHKQYF.

As for this clonotype: The junction does not match germline at one end; this may be a read error. The V call is TRBV7-9, the J call TRBJ2-5; D not certain. Per germline, CDR1 SEHNR and CDR2 FQNEAQ (reference sequence). CDR3 length equals 14 residues. As DNA, the CDR3 is TGTGCCACCAGCAGAGGCAAGGCGCAGGAGACCCAGTACTTC. Its protein product is CATSRGKAQETQYF.

This clonotype is labeled as medium-sized. The gene calls are TRBV5-1 and TRBJ2-7; a weak D match, TRBD2 (5 bases). CDR3 length equals 15 residues. CDR1 and CDR2 (germline): SGHRS, YFSETQ. V was trimmed by 0 bases and J by 0 bases, leaving 10 bases between them. CDR3 bases: TGCGCCAGCAGCTTGGTAGCGACCAGCTCCTACGAGCAGTACTTC. It yields the protein CASSLVATSSYEQYF.

This clonotype was recorded once. The chain links TRBV25-1 to TRBJ2-7; D gene uncertain. The CDR3 has 11 residues. The germline CDR1 and CDR2 sequences are MGHDK and SYGVNS. The V and J ends lost 4 bases and 3 bases respectively, with 4 bases between them. CDR3 DNA sequence: TGTGCCAGCAGTGCCTTCTACGAGCAGTACTTC. It encodes CASSAFYEQYF.

As concerns this clonotype: The conserved closing phenylalanine or tryptophan is absent in this CDR3, likely reflecting a read error. The DNA is left out, because the CDR3 cannot be placed on it with certainty; the CDR3 is given as TCRdb lists it. The chain is built from TRBV7-9 and TRBJ2-3; the table's D gene call, TRBD1, was not cross checked with the DNA. The CDR3 region is 13 residues in length, termini included. Germline V gene sequence: CDR1 SEHNR, CDR2 FQNEAQ (reference sequence). The CDR3 here is CASSEGGSYGHNV.

The V gene is TRBV9, the J gene TRBJ2-3; D tentatively reads TRBD1 or TRBD2 (6 bases each). The CDR3 loop spans 13 amino acids. V was shortened by 7 bases and J by 15 bases, with 24 bases between the two germline ends. Germline V CDR1 and CDR2: SGDLS, YYNGEE. The DNA of the CDR3 is TGTGCCAGCGGCGACGGGGGACAAAGCACGGATTATTTT. It yields the protein CASGDGGQSTDYF.

The chain uses TRBV7-9 and TRBJ1-2; D ambiguous. Germline values: CDR1 SEHNR, CDR2 FQNEAQ (reference sequence). V was trimmed by 5 bases and J by 0 bases, leaving 7 bases between them. The CDR3 has 13 residues. The CDR3 nucleotides are TGTGCCAGCAGCGCAGAGGCTAACTATGGCTACACCTTC. It encodes CASSAEANYGYTF.

In the case of this clonotype: Since the CDR3 does not end with the conserved phenylalanine or tryptophan, this likely comes from a read error. The DNA is omitted, as the CDR3 cannot be located on it reliably, and the CDR3 follows TCRdb's listing. This chain joins TRBV7-7 and TRBJ1-6; the D segment call TRBD1 is taken from the table without a DNA check. A total of 13 residues make up the CDR3, ends included. Germline-derived CDR1 and CDR2 are SSHAT and FNYEAQ (reference sequence). CDR3 loop: CASSLGSPGAPPI.

The chain couples TRBV2 to TRBJ2-1; D gene uncertain. The CDR3 is 13 residues long. CDR1 and CDR2 from the germline V gene are SNHLY and FYNNEI. The germline V and J ends were trimmed by 4 bases and 8 bases, with 12 bases remaining between them. The CDR3 nucleotides read TGTGCCAGCAGTGCTAGGGCGATCCATGAGCAGTTCTTC. Amino acids: CASSARAIHEQFF.

The table lists this clonotype with a count of one. The CDR3 protein is CASSGSGGETQYF. Here the CDR3 DNA reads TGCGCCAGCAGCGGGAGTGGAGGAGAGACCCAGTACTTC. The chain couples TRBV5-1 to TRBJ2-5, with D perhaps TRBD2 (5 bases). This CDR3 comprises 13 residues. Trimming removed 4 bases from V and 4 bases from J, with 11 bases in between. Germline CDR1 and CDR2: SGHRS and YFSETQ.

The chain uses TRBV9 and TRBJ1-1; D is uncertain. The length of the CDR3 is 15 residues. Trimming shortened V by 0 bases and J by 12 bases, and 21 bases separated the two germline ends. CDR1 is SGDLS, CDR2 YYNGEE, per germline. CDR3 nucleotides: TGTGCCAGCAGCGTAGGGGTCTCGAGAAATCATCAACCTTTCTTT. This gives the protein CASSVGVSRNHQPFF.

This clonotype was seen more than once but under ten times. The chain joins TRBV11-3 to TRBJ1-2, with TRBD1 identical over 10 bases. This CDR3 region has 15 residues. J lost 9 bases, V lost 3 bases, and 10 bases had no gene match. The germline V gene encodes CDR1 SGHNT and CDR2 YENEEA. The CDR3 coding sequence is TGTGCCAGCAGCTTGACAGGGGGCCCTCCGGAGAGCTACACCTTC. It codes for CASSLTGGPPESYTF.

The chain uses TRBV12-3 or TRBV12-4 and TRBJ1-6, with unresolved D. Trimming removed 3 bases from V and 8 bases from J, with 2 bases in between. The CDR3 sequence is 11 residues long. CDR3 region: CASSFYSPLHF. CDR3 coding DNA: TGTGCCAGCAGTTTTTATTCACCCCTCCACTTT.

Comment on this clonotype: A clone one base away is much larger, so this may be a read error. This chain joins TRBV9 and TRBJ1-1, with a possible D match to TRBD1 (5 bases). Per germline, CDR1 SGDLS and CDR2 YYNGEE. The CDR3 consists of 15 residues. The CDR3 spells CACSVDSASYNSPFF. Here the CDR3 DNA reads TGTGCCTGCAGCGTCGACAGCGCCTCCTATAATTCACCTTTCTTT.

CDR3: CASSLGQAGNYGYTF. CDR3 DNA: TGTGCCAGCAGCTTAGGACAGGCAGGAAACTATGGCTACACCTTC. V usage is TRBV11-2 and J usage is TRBJ1-2; possible D gene TRBD1, 6 bases. The CDR3 runs to 15 residues. CDR1 and CDR2 (germline): SGHAT, FQNNGV. Trimming stripped 1 base from V and 2 bases from J, with 11 bases between. Looking up the rest from reference TRBV11-2 and TRBJ1-2 gives the full variable domain: EAGVAQSPRYKIIEKRQSVAFWCNPISGHATLYWYQQILGQGPKLLIQFQNNGVVDDSQLPKDRFSAERLKGVDSTLKIQPAKLEDSAVYLCASSLGQAGNYGYTFGSGTRLTVV.

The genes are TRBV2 and TRBJ1-6; D is perhaps TRBD1 (6 bases). This CDR3 comprises 16 residues. Trimming took 6 bases from V and 19 from J, leaving 31 bases between them. Germline V gene data show CDR1 as SNHLY and CDR2 as FYNNEI. The chain's CDR3 is CASSLGGGSYNSPHHF. Here the CDR3 DNA reads TGTGCCAGCAGCTTGGGGGGGGGCAGCTATAATTCCCCCCATCACTTT. Full variable domain (remainder filled in from reference TRBV2 and TRBJ1-6): EPEVTQTPSHQVTQMGQEVILRCVPISNHLYFYWYRQILGQKVEFLVSFYNNEISEKSEIFDDQFSVERPDGSNFTLKIRSTKLEDSAMYFCASSLGGGSYNSPHHFGNGTRLTVT.

Note on this clonotype: Lacking the conserved final phenylalanine or tryptophan, this CDR3 likely reflects a read error. The DNA is omitted, as the CDR3 cannot be located on it reliably, and the CDR3 follows TCRdb's listing. The rearrangement links TRBV7-9 to TRBJ1-2; TRBD1 reflects the table's D call only, with no check against the DNA. Germline loops: CDR1 SEHNR, CDR2 FQNEAQ (reference sequence). The CDR3 region is 13 residues in length, termini included. CDR3 protein: CASSPPQGRNTGE.

This chain connects TRBV11-3 to TRBJ2-7; D not certain. Germline V gene sequence: CDR1 SGHNT, CDR2 YENEEA. V shed 0 bases and J shed 2 bases, with 8 bases lying between them. This CDR3 spans 14 amino acids. The CDR3 bases are TGTGCCAGCAGCTTAGAGCCTGCACCCTACGAGCAGTACTTC. Translating it yields CASSLEPAPYEQYF.